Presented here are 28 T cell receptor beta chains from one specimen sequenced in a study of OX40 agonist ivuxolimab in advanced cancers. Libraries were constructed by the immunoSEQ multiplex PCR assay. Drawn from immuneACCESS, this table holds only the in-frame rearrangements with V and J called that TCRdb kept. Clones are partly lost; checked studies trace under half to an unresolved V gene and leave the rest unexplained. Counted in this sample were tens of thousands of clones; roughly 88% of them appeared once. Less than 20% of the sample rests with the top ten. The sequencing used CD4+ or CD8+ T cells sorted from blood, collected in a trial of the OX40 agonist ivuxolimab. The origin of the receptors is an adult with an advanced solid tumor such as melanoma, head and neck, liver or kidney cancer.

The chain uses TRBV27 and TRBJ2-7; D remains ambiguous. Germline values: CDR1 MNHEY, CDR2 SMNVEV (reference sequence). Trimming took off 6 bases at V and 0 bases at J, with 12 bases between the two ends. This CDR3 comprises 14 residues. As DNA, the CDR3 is TGTGCCAGCAGCTTCGGACGGACCTCCTACGAGCAGTACTTC. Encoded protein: CASSFGRTSYEQYF.

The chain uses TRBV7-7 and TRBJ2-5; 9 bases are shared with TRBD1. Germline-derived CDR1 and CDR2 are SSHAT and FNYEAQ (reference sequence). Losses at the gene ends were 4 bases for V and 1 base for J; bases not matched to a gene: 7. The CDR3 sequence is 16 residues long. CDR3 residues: CASSSTGTGFQETQYF. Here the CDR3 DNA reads TGTGCCAGCAGCTCAACCGGGACAGGGTTCCAAGAGACCCAGTACTTC.

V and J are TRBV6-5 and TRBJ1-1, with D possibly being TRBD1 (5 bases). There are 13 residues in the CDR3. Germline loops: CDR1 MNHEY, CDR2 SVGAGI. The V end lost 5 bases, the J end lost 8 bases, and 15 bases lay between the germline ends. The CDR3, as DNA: TGTGCCAGCAGTCCGCGGGCAGGGTTAGAAGCTTTCTTT. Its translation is CASSPRAGLEAFF.

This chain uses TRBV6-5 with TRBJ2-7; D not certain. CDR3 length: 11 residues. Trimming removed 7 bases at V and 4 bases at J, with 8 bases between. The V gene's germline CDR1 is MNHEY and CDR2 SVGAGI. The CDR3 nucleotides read TGTGCCAGCATCGACGGGTACGAGCAGTACGTC. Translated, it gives CASIDGYEQYV.

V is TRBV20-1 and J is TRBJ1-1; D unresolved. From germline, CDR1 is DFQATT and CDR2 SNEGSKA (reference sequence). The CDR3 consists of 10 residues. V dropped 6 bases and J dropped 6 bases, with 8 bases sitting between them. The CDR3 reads CSAESPEAFF. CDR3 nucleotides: TGCAGTGCGGAATCCCCTGAAGCTTTCTTT.

The CDR3 region is CASAGQIGEKLFF. For the CDR3, the DNA is TGTGCTAGTGCGGGCCAGATTGGTGAAAAACTGTTTTTT. This chain joins TRBV12-5 and TRBJ1-4, with D unresolved. The V end was cut by 7 bases, the J end by 7 bases, with 13 bases between. Germline-derived CDR1 and CDR2 are LGHNT and FRNRAP. CDR3 length equals 13 residues.

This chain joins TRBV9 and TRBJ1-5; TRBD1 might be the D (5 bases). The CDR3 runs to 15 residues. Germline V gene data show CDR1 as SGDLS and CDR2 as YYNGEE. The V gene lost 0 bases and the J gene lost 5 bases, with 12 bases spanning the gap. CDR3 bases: TGTGCCAGCAGCGTAGATGCAGGGTCACATCAGCCCCAGCATTTT. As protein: CASSVDAGSHQPQHF.

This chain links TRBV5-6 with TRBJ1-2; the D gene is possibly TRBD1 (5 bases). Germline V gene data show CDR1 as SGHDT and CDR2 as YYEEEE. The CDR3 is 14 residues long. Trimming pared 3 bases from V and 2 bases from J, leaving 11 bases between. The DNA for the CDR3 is TGTGCCAGCAGCTCCCCGGAGGGGAACTATGGCTACACCTTC. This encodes CASSSPEGNYGYTF. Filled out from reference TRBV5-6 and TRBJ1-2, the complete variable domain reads DAGVTQSPTHLIKTRGQQVTLRCSPKSGHDTVSWYQQALGQGPQFIFQYYEEEERQRGNFPDRFSGHQFPNYSSELNVNALLLGDSALYLCASSSPEGNYGYTFGSGTRLTVV.

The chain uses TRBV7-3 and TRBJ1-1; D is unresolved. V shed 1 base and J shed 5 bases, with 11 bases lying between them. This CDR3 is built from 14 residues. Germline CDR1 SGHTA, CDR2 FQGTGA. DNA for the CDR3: TGTGCCAGCAGCTTAAATCCCGGCGTTACTGAAGCTTTCTTT. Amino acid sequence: CASSLNPGVTEAFF.

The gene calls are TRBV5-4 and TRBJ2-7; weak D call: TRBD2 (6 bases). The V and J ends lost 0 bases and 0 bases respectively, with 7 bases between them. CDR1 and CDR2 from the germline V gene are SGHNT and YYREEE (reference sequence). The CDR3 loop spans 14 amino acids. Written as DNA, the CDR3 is TGTGCCAGCAGCTTGGCGGGGGACTCCTACGAGCAGTACTTC. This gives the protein CASSLAGDSYEQYF.

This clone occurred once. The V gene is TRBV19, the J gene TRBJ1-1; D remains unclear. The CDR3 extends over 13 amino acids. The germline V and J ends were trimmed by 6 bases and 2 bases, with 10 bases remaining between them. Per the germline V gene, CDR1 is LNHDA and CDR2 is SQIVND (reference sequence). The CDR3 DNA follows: TGTGCCAGTAGCACCCCCGGTAACACTGAAGCTTTCTTT. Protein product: CASSTPGNTEAFF. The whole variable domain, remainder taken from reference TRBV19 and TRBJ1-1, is DGGITQSPKYLFRKEGQNVTLSCEQNLNHDAMYWYRQDPGQGLRLIYYSQIVNDFQKGDIAEGYSVSREKKESFPLTVTSAQKNPTAFYLCASSTPGNTEAFFGQGTRLTVV.

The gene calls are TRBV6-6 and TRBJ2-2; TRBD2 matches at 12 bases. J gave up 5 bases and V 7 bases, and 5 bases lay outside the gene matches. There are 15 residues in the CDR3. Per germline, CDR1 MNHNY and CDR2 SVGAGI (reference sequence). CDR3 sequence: CASTLAGGRTGELFF. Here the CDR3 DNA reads TGTGCCAGCACCCTAGCGGGGGGGCGAACCGGGGAGCTGTTTTTT.

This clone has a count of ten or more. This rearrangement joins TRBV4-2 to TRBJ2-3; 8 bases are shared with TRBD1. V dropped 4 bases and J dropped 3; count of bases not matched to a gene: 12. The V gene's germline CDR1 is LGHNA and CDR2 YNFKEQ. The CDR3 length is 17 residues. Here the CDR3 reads CASSPYSTGGVTDTQYF. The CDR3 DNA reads TGTGCCAGCAGCCCGTATAGTACAGGGGGTGTAACAGATACGCAGTATTTT.

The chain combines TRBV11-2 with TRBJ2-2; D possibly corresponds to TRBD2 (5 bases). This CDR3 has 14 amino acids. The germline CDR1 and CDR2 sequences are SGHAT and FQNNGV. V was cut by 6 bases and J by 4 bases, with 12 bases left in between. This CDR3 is CASRQDEGTGELFF. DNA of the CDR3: TGTGCCAGCAGGCAAGACGAGGGCACCGGGGAGCTGTTTTTT. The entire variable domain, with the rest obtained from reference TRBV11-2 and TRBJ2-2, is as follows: EAGVAQSPRYKIIEKRQSVAFWCNPISGHATLYWYQQILGQGPKLLIQFQNNGVVDDSQLPKDRFSAERLKGVDSTLKIQPAKLEDSAVYLCASRQDEGTGELFFGEGSRLTVL.

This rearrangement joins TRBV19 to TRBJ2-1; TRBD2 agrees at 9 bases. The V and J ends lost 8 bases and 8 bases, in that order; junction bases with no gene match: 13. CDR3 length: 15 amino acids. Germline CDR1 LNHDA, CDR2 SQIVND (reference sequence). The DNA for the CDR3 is TGTGCCAGTTGCCTTGGGGCGGGGGGGCCTGATGAGCAGTTCTTC. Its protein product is CASCLGAGGPDEQFF. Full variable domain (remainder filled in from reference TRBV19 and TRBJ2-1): DGGITQSPKYLFRKEGQNVTLSCEQNLNHDAMYWYRQDPGQGLRLIYYSQIVNDFQKGDIAEGYSVSREKKESFPLTVTSAQKNPTAFYLCASCLGAGGPDEQFFGPGTRLTVL.

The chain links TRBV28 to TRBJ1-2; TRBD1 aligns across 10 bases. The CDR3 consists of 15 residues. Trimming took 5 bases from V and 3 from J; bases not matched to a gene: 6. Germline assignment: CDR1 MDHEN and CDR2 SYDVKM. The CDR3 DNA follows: TGTGCCAGCAGTCTGCCCGGGACAGGGGACTATGGCTACACCTTC. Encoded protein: CASSLPGTGDYGYTF.

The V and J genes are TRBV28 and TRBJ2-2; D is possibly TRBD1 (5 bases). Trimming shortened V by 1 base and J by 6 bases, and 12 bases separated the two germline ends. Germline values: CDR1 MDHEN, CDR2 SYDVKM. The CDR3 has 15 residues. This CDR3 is CASSLYTRVAGELFF. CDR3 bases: TGTGCCAGCAGTTTATACACCAGGGTCGCCGGGGAGCTGTTTTTT.

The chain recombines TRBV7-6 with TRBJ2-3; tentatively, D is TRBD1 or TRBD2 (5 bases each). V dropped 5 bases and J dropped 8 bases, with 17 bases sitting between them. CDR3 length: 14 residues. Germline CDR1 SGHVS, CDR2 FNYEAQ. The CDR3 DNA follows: TGTGCCAGCAGCGCAAGTGAGGGGTACGCTACGCAGTATTTT. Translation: CASSASEGYATQYF. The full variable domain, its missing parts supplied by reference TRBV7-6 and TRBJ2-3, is GAGVSQSPRYKVTKRGQDVALRCDPISGHVSLYWYRQALGQGPEFLTYFNYEAQQDKSGLPNDRFSAERPEGSISTLTIQRTEQRDSAMYRCASSASEGYATQYFGPGTRLTVL.

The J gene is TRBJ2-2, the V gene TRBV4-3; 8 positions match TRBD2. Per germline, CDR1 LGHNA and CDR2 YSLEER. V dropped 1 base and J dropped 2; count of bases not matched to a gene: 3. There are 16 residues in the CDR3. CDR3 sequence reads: CASSQGTSPNTGELFF. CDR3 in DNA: TGCGCCAGCAGCCAAGGGACTAGCCCCAACACCGGGGAGCTGTTTTTT.

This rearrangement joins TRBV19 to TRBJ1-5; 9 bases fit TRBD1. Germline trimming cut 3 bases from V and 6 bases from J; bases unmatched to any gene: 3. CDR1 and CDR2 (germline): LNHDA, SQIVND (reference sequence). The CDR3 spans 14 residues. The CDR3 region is CASSMGQGVQPQHF. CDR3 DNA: TGTGCCAGTAGTATGGGACAGGGCGTTCAGCCCCAGCATTTT.

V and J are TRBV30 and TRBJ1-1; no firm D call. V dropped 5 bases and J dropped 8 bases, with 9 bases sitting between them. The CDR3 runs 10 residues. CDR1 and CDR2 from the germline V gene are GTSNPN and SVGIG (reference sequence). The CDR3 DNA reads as TGTGCCTGGGAAACGGTAGAAGCTTTCTTT. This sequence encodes CAWETVEAFF.

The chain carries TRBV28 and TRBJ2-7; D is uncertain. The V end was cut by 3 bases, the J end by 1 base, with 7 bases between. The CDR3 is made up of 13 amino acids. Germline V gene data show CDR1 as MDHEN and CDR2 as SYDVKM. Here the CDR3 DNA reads TGTGCCAGCAGTTTCGACCATTCCTACGAGCAGTACGTC. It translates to CASSFDHSYEQYV.

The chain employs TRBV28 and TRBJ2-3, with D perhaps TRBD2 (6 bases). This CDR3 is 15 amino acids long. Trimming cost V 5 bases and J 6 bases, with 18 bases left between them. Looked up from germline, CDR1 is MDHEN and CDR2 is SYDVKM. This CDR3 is CASSHTLGGIDTQYF. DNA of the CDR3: TGTGCCAGCAGTCACACCCTCGGGGGAATCGATACGCAGTATTTT.

The CDR3 region is CASSLGTDYGYTF. The CDR3 nucleotides are TGTGCCAGCAGCTTAGGGACGGACTATGGCTACACCTTC. The J gene is TRBJ1-2, the V gene TRBV7-9; D remains unclear. The CDR3 consists of 13 residues. Germline V CDR1 and CDR2: SEHNR, FQNEAQ (reference sequence). V was pared by 1 base and J by 3 bases, with 6 bases between.

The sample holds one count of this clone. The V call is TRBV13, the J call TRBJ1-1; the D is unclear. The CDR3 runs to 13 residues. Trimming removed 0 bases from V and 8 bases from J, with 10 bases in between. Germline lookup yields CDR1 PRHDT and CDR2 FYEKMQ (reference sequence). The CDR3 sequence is CASSLGSLGEAFF. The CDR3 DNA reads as TGTGCCAGCAGCTTAGGCAGCCTAGGAGAAGCTTTCTTT.

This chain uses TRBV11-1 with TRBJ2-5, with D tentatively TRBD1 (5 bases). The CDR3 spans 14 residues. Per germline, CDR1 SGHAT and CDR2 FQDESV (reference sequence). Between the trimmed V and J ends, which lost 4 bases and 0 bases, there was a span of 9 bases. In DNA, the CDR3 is TGTGCCAGCAGCTCTACAGGATACCAAGAGACCCAGTACTTC. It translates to CASSSTGYQETQYF.

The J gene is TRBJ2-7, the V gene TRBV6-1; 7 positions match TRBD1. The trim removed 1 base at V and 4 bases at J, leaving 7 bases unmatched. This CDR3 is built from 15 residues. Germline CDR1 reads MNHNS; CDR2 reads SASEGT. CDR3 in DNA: TGTGCCAGCAGTGAAGGTGAGACAGGGTTGTACGAGCAGTACGTC. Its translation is CASSEGETGLYEQYV.

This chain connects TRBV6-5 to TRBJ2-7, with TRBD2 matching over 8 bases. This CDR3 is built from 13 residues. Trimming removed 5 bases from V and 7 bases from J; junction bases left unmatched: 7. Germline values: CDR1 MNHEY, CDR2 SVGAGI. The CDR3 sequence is CASSLGGGEEQYF. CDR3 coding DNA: TGTGCCAGCAGTCTCGGGGGGGGAGAAGAGCAGTACTTC.